This T cell receptor (beta chain) was captured in a study of CXCR3-negative and CXCR3-positive naive CD8 T cells. The study, taken as a whole, reports: With respect to TRBV-TRBJ usage, naive CXCR3-negative and CXCR3-positive cells were similar; memory differed. Upon cryopreservation, CXCR3 expression partially decreased, and most assays used fresh PBMCs.

The CDR3 length is 15 residues. Germline lookup yields CDR1 LGHNT and CDR2 FRNRAP. Sorts performed in triplicate captured some 270,000 cells each from every CD8+ T cell subset. CD45RO-CCR7+CD27+CD95- defined naive CD8+ T cells. In the case of this clonotype: Antigen specificity is unknown.

Each TRB cDNA library was prepared by 5' RACE (with UMI labels). TCRdb re-analyzed the 5' RACE reads; it lists each CDR3 protein once, without DNA. The ten top clones account for 1.1%, within a sample of tens of thousands of distinct CDR3 sequences. The chain employs TRBV12-5 and TRBJ1-1; with no DNA, the TCRdb D assignment of TRBD1 cannot be verified. Sequencing input: naive CXCR3- CD8+ T cells from blood. Sample subset: CD45RO-CCR7+CD27+CD95- naive CD8+ T cells lacking CXCR3 (TNR3-). The TCR comes from a human donor in good health. Some clones in this sample may be carry-over from other donors' samples. CDR3 sequence reads: CASGPGTGKNTEAFF.